A selection of T cell receptor beta chains follows, all from one sample in a study of T cell responses to AZD1222 COVID-19 vaccine. The protocol was immunoSEQ multiplex PCR, while the TCRdb copy is restricted to in-frame clones and leaves out a portion. Of 65,000 to 95,000 clones listed, around 90% are singletons. Sequencing was performed on peripheral blood, taken on day 0 of MenACWY control vaccination. These receptor sequences come from an adult in good health. Each CDR3 is given with its conserved first and last residue. A D gene is named only where the DNA matches it firmly.

v_gene	d_gene	j_gene	CDR3nt	CDR3aa
TRBV12-3/TRBV12-4	.	TRBJ2-1	TGTGCCAGTCTAACAGACGGATACAATGAGCAGTTCTTC	CASLTDGYNEQFF
TRBV12-5	.	TRBJ2-6	TGTGCTAGTGGTTTGGAGACAGTGAGCTCTGGGGCCAACGTCCTGACTTTC	CASGLETVSSGANVLTF
TRBV7-9	.	TRBJ2-5	TGTGCCAGCAGGAAAGGCGGTTATGAGACCCAGTACTTC	CASRKGGYETQYF
TRBV7-2	.	TRBJ1-1	TGTGCCAGCAGCTTAGCGTCGTTAATCTCAGCTGAAGCTTTCTTT	CASSLASLISAEAFF
TRBV5-1	.	TRBJ1-6	TGCGCCAGCAGGCTTGAGGCGAAAAATTCACCCCTCCACTTT	CASRLEAKNSPLHF
TRBV4-3	.	TRBJ1-4	TGCGCCAGCAGCCAAGATTCGGGATTTATTAATGAAAAACTGTTTTTT	CASSQDSGFINEKLFF
TRBV11-2	.	TRBJ1-6	TGTGCCAGCAGCTTAGAGGGCGGGGCACCCCTCCACTTT	CASSLEGGAPLHF
TRBV7-8	TRBD2	TRBJ2-7	TGTGCCAGCAGCTTAGGCCCGGGGGGGTACGAGCAGTACTTC	CASSLGPGGYEQYF
TRBV5-1	TRBD1	TRBJ1-3	TGCGCCAGCAGCAGAGACAGGGGTATGGGAAACACCATATATTTT	CASSRDRGMGNTIYF
TRBV5-4	.	TRBJ2-3	TGTGCCAGCAGCCTGGTACAGGGTAGCAGCACAGATACGCAGTATTTT	CASSLVQGSSTDTQYF
TRBV24-1	.	TRBJ2-2	TGTGCCACCAGTGACACCCGGGACAAAGACACCGGGGAGCTGTTTTTT	CATSDTRDKDTGELFF
TRBV7-9	TRBD2	TRBJ2-2	TGTGCCAGCAGCCCGCCTAGCGGGTCCAACACCGGGGAGCTGTTTTTT	CASSPPSGSNTGELFF
TRBV3-1/TRBV3-2	TRBD2	TRBJ2-3	TGTGCCAGCAGCCCCGGGACTAGCGGGATAGATACGCAGTATTTT	CASSPGTSGIDTQYF
TRBV28	TRBD1	TRBJ2-7	TGTGCCAGCAGTACGACGACAGGGCTCTACGAGCAGTACTTC	CASSTTTGLYEQYF